The T cell receptor beta chain described here comes from a study of T-cell memory formation after mild COVID-19. Study-wide points: CD4/CD8 balance characterized clones contracting day 15 to 85, and CD4+ skew characterized later expanders. The finding that pre-infection memory included some responding clones suggested that cross-reactive memory joined.

The CDR3 extends over 10 amino acids. From germline, CDR1 is KGHDR and CDR2 SFDVKD. TCRdb recomputed calls from the 5' RACE reads with MiXCR, one row per CDR3 protein. The table has 300,000 to 350,000 distinct CDR3 sequences, 10% to 15% seen once. Details on this clonotype: Its antigen is not identified. The junction departs from the called germline gene at one end, perhaps through a read error.

The sample consisted of PBMCs or a T cell subset sorted from them (not recorded which). This rearrangement joins TRBV24-1 to TRBJ2-5; TRBD1 might be the D (6 bases). The clonotype comes from a man aged 18 to 29 who had mild COVID-19 (a few samples of this study predate the infection). Cell type and time point are not known. The CDR3 bases are TGTGCCACTAACGAGAGGGGACACACCTTC. The encoded protein is CATNERGHTF.